These 19 T cell receptor beta chains share one sample of origin, sequenced in a study of shared T cell receptors in the human thymus. Produced via immunoSEQ multiplex PCR; TCRdb's table is partial and in-frame only. The sample contains tens of thousands of clones, over 90% of which appear only once. The material sequenced was thymocytes. The origin of the receptors is a human donor.

The chain carries TRBV7-9 and TRBJ2-1; 9 bases match TRBD1. Germline values: CDR1 SEHNR, CDR2 FQNEAQ (reference sequence). Unmatched junction bases numbered 6, after V lost 5 bases and J lost 7 bases. The CDR3 extends over 14 amino acids. This chain's CDR3 is CASSRDREANEQFF. The CDR3 nucleotides are TGTGCCAGCAGCCGGGACAGGGAGGCGAATGAGCAGTTCTTC.

This clone has a handful of counts. This chain links TRBV2 with TRBJ1-1; the match to TRBD1 covers 8 bases. Germline V gene sequence: CDR1 SNHLY, CDR2 FYNNEI. There are 14 residues in the CDR3. Trimming at V came to 4 bases and at J to 4 bases, leaving 5 bases not matched to a gene. The CDR3 DNA reads as TGTGCCAGCAGTGTACGACAGGGGAGCACTGAAGCTTTCTTT. Protein: CASSVRQGSTEAFF. The full variable domain, in which reference TRBV2 and TRBJ1-1 provide the parts outside the CDR3, is EPEVTQTPSHQVTQMGQEVILRCVPISNHLYFYWYRQILGQKVEFLVSFYNNEISEKSEIFDDQFSVERPDGSNFTLKIRSTKLEDSAMYFCASSVRQGSTEAFFGQGTRLTVV.

The chain employs TRBV4-3 and TRBJ2-7; 10 nucleotides line up with TRBD2. The CDR3 has 19 amino acids. Looked up from germline, CDR1 is LGHNA and CDR2 is YSLEER. The trim removed 1 base at V and 0 bases at J, leaving 12 bases unmatched. The CDR3 protein is CASSQVLAGPPEASYEQYF. The CDR3 region has the DNA TGCGCCAGCAGCCAAGTACTAGCGGGGCCTCCTGAAGCCTCCTACGAGCAGTACTTC.

The V gene is TRBV5-1, the J gene TRBJ1-2; 7 bases line up with TRBD1. Trimming at V came to 3 bases and at J to 5 bases, leaving 10 bases not matched to a gene. The CDR3 length is 15 residues. Germline V gene sequence: CDR1 SGHRS, CDR2 YFSETQ. CDR3 in amino acids: CASSSTGAGTYGYTF. The CDR3 DNA follows: TGCGCCAGCAGCTCAACAGGGGCCGGAACGTATGGCTACACCTTC.

The chain uses TRBV28 and TRBJ2-2, with D unclear. The CDR3 contains 8 residues. The germline V gene encodes CDR1 MDHEN and CDR2 SYDVKM. The CDR3: CRTGELFF. As DNA, the CDR3 is TGTAGGACCGGGGAGCTGTTTTTT.

The CDR3 loop reads CASSLSFPAKNIQYF. The DNA of the CDR3 is TGTGCCAGCAGTTTATCGTTTCCAGCCAAAAACATTCAGTACTTC. The V and J genes are TRBV27 and TRBJ2-4; D unresolved. CDR1 is MNHEY, CDR2 SMNVEV, per germline (reference sequence). This CDR3 spans 15 amino acids. The V gene lost 0 bases and the J gene lost 0 bases, with 6 bases spanning the gap.

The gene calls are TRBV18 and TRBJ1-3; TRBD1 agrees at 7 bases. V was clipped by 2 bases and J by 2 bases; unmatched bases: 9. Germline V gives CDR1 KGHSH, CDR2 LQKENI. This CDR3 comprises 17 residues. The DNA for the CDR3 is TGTGCCAGCTCACCATTCTATACAGGGGTAACTGGAAACACCATATATTTT. Translation gives CASSPFYTGVTGNTIYF.

This clone was seen only once. This chain connects TRBV2 to TRBJ2-1; 12 positions agree with TRBD1. The V and J ends lost 4 bases and 8 bases, in that order; junction bases with no gene match: 6. This CDR3 has 15 residues. In germline, CDR1 is SNHLY, CDR2 FYNNEI. In nucleotides, the CDR3 is TGTGCCAGCAGTGTCCCGGGACAGGGGGCAGATGAGCAGTTCTTC. Amino acids: CASSVPGQGADEQFF.

This clone was observed once. The rearrangement uses TRBV15 and TRBJ2-2; D gene uncertain. Germline V CDR1 and CDR2: LNHNV, YYDKDF (reference sequence). V lost 4 bases and J 0 bases, leaving 12 bases between the germline ends. The CDR3 spans 16 residues. CDR3 nucleotide sequence: TGTGCCACCAGCAAAGAGGTTTCTACGAACACCGGGGAGCTGTTTTTT. It yields the protein CATSKEVSTNTGELFF.

This sequence joins TRBV4-3 and TRBJ1-2; D not resolved. This CDR3 is 14 amino acids long. From germline, CDR1 is LGHNA and CDR2 YSLEER. V was trimmed by 1 base and J by 2 bases, leaving 8 bases between them. The CDR3 sequence is CASSQGPENYGYTF. In DNA, the CDR3 is TGCGCCAGCAGCCAAGGCCCAGAGAACTATGGCTACACCTTC.

This chain uses TRBV5-6 with TRBJ2-7, with TRBD1 matching 8 bases. After removal of 3 bases from V and 3 bases from J, the junction contained 8 bases not matched to a gene. This CDR3 spans 15 amino acids. Looked up from germline, CDR1 is SGHDT and CDR2 is YYEEEE. The CDR3 sequence is CASSSSWTGNYEQYF. CDR3 in DNA: TGTGCCAGCAGCTCATCGTGGACAGGGAACTACGAGCAGTACTTC.

CDR3: CASSQAHGELFF. The DNA for the CDR3 is TGCGCCAGCAGCCAAGCCCACGGGGAGCTGTTTTTT. V and J are TRBV4-3 and TRBJ2-2, with D unresolved. The CDR3 consists of 12 residues. The V end lost 1 base, the J end lost 7 bases, and 4 bases lay between the germline ends. Germline V gives CDR1 LGHNA, CDR2 YSLEER.

The chain combines TRBV29-1 with TRBJ2-1, with 10 bases fitting TRBD2. V gave up 7 bases and J gave up 1 base; unmatched junction bases: 10. The CDR3 length is 16 residues. Germline CDR1 and CDR2: SQVTM and ANQGSEA. The CDR3 sequence: CSASSGGAQSYNEQFF. CDR3 in DNA: TGCAGCGCCTCGAGCGGGGGGGCCCAGTCCTACAATGAGCAGTTCTTC.

The V and J genes are TRBV25-1 and TRBJ2-7, with D uncertain. From germline, CDR1 is MGHDK and CDR2 SYGVNS. Trimming removed 2 bases at V and 3 bases at J, with 23 bases between. The CDR3 consists of 18 residues. In nucleotides, the CDR3 is TGTGCCAGCAGTGAACCCCCACGAGATCCCGCACGGCTCTACGAGCAGTACTTC. Translated: CASSEPPRDPARLYEQYF.

The chain couples TRBV2 to TRBJ1-6; the D gene is possibly TRBD1 (6 bases). Trimming stripped 3 bases from V and 7 bases from J, with 13 bases between. Germline CDR1 reads SNHLY; CDR2 reads FYNNEI. The CDR3 loop spans 15 amino acids. CDR3 in DNA: TGTGCCAGCAGTGAGTGGGGGGCACGGAATTCACCCCTCCACTTT. Encoded protein: CASSEWGARNSPLHF.

The V gene is TRBV4-3, the J gene TRBJ1-2; unclear D gene. The CDR3 spans 13 residues. The germline V gene has CDR1 LGHNA and CDR2 YSLEER. The ends were cut back, 5 bases at V and 5 bases at J, with 12 bases in the middle. The CDR3 DNA is TGCGCCAGCAGCATAGGTACTGAATATGGCTACACCTTC. As protein: CASSIGTEYGYTF.

The chain couples TRBV4-3 to TRBJ1-2, with unresolved D. The CDR3 contains 12 residues. With 1 base removed from V and 5 bases from J, the gap between germline ends came to 5 bases. The germline V gene encodes CDR1 LGHNA and CDR2 YSLEER. The CDR3 nucleotides are TGCGCCAGCAGCCAAGCCGAGTATGGCTACACCTTC. It encodes CASSQAEYGYTF.

V gene TRBV5-6 combines with J gene TRBJ1-4; D not resolved. Germline V CDR1 and CDR2: SGHDT, YYEEEE. Trimming took 2 bases from V and 7 from J, leaving 21 bases between them. This CDR3 contains 17 residues. The CDR3 DNA reads TGTGCCAGCAGCTTCAGGCGGAAATCGCAATTGGGTGAAAAACTGTTTTTT. Amino acid sequence: CASSFRRKSQLGEKLFF. The whole variable domain, remainder taken from reference TRBV5-6 and TRBJ1-4, is DAGVTQSPTHLIKTRGQQVTLRCSPKSGHDTVSWYQQALGQGPQFIFQYYEEEERQRGNFPDRFSGHQFPNYSSELNVNALLLGDSALYLCASSFRRKSQLGEKLFFGSGTQLSVL.

The rearrangement uses TRBV7-9 and TRBJ1-3, with D perhaps matching TRBD1 (5 bases). The V gene's germline CDR1 is SEHNR and CDR2 FQNEAQ (reference sequence). CDR3 length equals 13 residues. V shed 4 bases and J shed 6 bases, with 10 bases lying between them. The CDR3 protein is CASSSMGENTIYF. The CDR3 nucleotides are TGTGCCAGCAGCTCGATGGGGGAAAACACCATATATTTT. The full variable domain, completed using reference TRBV7-9 and TRBJ1-3, is DTGVSQNPRHKITKRGQNVTFRCDPISEHNRLYWYRQTLGQGPEFLTYFQNEAQLEKSRLLSDRFSAERPKGSFSTLEIQRTEQGDSAMYLCASSSMGENTIYFGEGSWLTVV.